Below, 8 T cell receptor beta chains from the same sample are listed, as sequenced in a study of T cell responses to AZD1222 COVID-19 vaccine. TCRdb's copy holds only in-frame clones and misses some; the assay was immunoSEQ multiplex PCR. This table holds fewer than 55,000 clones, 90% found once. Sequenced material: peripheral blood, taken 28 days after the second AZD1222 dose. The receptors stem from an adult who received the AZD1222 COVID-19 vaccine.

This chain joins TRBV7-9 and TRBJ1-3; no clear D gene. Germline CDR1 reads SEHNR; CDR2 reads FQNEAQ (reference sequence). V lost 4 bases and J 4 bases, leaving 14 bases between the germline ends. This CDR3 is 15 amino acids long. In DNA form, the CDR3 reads TGTGCCAGCAGCTCGTGGTCCTCGGGGGGAAACACCATATATTTT. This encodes CASSSWSSGGNTIYF.

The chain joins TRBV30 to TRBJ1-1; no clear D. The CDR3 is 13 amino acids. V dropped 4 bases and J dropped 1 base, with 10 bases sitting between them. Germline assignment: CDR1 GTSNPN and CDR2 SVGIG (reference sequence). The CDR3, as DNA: TGTGCCTGGACAGGCTTAAAGAACACTGAAGCTTTCTTT. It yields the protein CAWTGLKNTEAFF.

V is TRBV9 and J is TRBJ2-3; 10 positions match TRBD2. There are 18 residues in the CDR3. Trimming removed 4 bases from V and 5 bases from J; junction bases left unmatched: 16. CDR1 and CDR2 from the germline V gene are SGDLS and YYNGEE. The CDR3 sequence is CASSSRSSGGLGGDTQYF. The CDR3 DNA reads TGTGCCAGCAGCTCCCGGTCTAGCGGGGGCCTTGGGGGAGATACGCAGTATTTT.

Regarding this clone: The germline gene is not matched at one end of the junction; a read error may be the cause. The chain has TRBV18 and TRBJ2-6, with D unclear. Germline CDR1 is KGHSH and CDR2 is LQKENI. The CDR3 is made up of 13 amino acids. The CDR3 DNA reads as TGTGCCAGCTCACCTTCGGCGGCCAATGTCCTGACTTTC. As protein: CASSPSAANVLTF.

CDR3 coding DNA: TGTGCCAGTAGTATAGGGGGGACAGGTCGCAATGAGCAGTTCTTC. Encoded protein: CASSIGGTGRNEQFF. This chain joins TRBV19 and TRBJ2-1; 8 positions agree with TRBD1. Trimming cost V 1 base and J 6 bases; bases outside gene matches: 5. CDR3 length equals 15 residues. The germline CDR1 and CDR2 sequences are LNHDA and SQIVND (reference sequence).

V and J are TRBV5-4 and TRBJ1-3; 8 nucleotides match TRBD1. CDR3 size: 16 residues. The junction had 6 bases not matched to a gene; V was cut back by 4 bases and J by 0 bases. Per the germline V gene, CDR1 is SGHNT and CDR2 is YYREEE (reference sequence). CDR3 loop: CASSQGQGRSGNTIYF. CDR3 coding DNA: TGTGCCAGCAGCCAAGGACAGGGACGCTCTGGAAACACCATATATTTT.

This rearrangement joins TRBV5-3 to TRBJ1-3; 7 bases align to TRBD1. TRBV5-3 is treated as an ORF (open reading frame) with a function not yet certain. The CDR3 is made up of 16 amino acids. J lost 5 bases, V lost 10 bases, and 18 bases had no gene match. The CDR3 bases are TGTGCCGTCCGACAGGGATCATTGACGGGACGAAACACCATATATTTT. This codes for CAVRQGSLTGRNTIYF.

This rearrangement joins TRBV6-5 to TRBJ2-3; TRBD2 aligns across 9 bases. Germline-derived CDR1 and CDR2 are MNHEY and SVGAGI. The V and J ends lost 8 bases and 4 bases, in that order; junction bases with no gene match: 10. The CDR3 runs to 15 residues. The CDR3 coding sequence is TGTGCCAGCGCCCTGGGGCGGGGGGGCTCAGATACGCAGTATTTT. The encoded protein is CASALGRGGSDTQYF.